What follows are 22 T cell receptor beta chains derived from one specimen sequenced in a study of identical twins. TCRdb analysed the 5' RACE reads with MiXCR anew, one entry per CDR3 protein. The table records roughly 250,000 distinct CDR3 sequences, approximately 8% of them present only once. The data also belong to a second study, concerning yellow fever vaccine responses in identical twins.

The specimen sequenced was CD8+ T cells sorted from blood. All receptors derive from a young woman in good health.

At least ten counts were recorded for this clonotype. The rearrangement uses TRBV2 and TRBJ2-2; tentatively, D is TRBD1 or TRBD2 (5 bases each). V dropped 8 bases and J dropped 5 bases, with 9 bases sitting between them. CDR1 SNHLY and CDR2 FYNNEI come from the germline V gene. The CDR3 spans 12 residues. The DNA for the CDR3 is TGTGCCAGCCCGGGACGGACCGGGGAGCTGTTTTTT. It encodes CASPGRTGELFF.

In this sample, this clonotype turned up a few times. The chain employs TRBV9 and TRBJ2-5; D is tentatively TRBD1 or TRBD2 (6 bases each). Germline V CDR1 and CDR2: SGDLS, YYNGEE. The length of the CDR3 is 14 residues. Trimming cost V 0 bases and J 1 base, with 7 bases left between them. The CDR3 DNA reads TGTGCCAGCAGCGTAGCGGGGGCCCAAGAGACCCAGTACTTC. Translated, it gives CASSVAGAQETQYF.

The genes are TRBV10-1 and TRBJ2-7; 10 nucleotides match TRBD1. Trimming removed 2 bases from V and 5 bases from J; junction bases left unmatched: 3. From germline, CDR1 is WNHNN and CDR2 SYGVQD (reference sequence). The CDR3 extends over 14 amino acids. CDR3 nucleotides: TGCGCCAGCAGTGAGGGGACAGGGGACGACGAGCAGTACTTC. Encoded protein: CASSEGTGDDEQYF.

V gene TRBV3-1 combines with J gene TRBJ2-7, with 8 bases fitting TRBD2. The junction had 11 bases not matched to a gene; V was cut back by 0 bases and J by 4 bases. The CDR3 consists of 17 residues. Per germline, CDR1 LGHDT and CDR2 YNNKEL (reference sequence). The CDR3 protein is CASSQEGWREVWYEQYF. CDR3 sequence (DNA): TGTGCCAGCAGCCAAGAAGGTTGGCGGGAGGTTTGGTACGAGCAGTACTTC.

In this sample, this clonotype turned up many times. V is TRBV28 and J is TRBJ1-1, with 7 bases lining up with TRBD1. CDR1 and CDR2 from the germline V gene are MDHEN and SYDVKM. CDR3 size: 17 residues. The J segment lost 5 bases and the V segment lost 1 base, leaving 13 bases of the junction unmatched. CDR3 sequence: CASSLSAVSGTATEAFF. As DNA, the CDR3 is TGTGCCAGCAGTTTATCCGCGGTTAGTGGGACAGCTACTGAAGCTTTCTTT.

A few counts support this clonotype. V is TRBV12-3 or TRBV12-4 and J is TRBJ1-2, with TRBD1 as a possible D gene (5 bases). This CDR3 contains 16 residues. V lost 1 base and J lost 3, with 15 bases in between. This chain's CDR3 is CASSLGGLPVDYGYTF. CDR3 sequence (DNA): TGTGCCAGCAGTTTAGGGGGACTTCCTGTGGACTATGGCTACACCTTC.

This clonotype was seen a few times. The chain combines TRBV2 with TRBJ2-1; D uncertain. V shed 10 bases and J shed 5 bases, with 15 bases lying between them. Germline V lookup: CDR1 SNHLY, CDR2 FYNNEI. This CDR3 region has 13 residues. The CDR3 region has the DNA TGTGCCATCCCTAACCGCCACGACAATGAGCAGTTCTTC. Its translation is CAIPNRHDNEQFF. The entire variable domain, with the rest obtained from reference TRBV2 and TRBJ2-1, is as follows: EPEVTQTPSHQVTQMGQEVILRCVPISNHLYFYWYRQILGQKVEFLVSFYNNEISEKSEIFDDQFSVERPDGSNFTLKIRSTKLEDSAMYFCAIPNRHDNEQFFGPGTRLTVL.

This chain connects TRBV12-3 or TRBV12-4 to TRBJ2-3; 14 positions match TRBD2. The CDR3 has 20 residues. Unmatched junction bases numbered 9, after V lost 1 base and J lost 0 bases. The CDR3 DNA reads TGTGCCAGCAGTTTAGGGGTTTGGACTAGCGGGGGGAAAAGCACAGATACGCAGTATTTT. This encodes CASSLGVWTSGGKSTDTQYF.

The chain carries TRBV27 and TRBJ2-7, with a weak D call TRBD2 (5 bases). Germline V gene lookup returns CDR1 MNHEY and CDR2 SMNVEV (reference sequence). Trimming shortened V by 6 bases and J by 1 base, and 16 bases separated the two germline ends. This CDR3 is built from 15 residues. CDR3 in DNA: TGTGCCAGCAGCTGGGGTCCCCCGGGGTCCTACGAGCAGTACTTC. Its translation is CASSWGPPGSYEQYF.

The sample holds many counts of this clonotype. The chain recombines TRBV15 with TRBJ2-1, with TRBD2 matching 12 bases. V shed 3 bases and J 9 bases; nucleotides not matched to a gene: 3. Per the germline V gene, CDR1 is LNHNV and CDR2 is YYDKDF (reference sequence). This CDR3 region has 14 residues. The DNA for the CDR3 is TGTGCCACCAGCAGGTCTAGCGGGAGGGCTGAGCAGTTCTTC. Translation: CATSRSSGRAEQFF.

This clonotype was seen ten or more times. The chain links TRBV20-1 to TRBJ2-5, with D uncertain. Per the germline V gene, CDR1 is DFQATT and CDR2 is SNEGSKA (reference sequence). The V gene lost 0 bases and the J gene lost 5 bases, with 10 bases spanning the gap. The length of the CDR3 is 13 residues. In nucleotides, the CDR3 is TGCAGTGCTAGAGACAGTCAAACGGAGACCCAGTACTTC. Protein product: CSARDSQTETQYF.

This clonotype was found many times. The CDR3 DNA sequence: TGTGCCAGCAGTGAAACAGAGACTAACACTTTCTACAATGAGCAGTTCTTC. Its protein is CASSETETNTFYNEQFF. V usage is TRBV25-1 and J usage is TRBJ2-1, with D perhaps matching TRBD2 (5 bases). CDR3 size: 17 residues. V dropped 2 bases and J dropped 3 bases, with 17 bases sitting between them. From germline, CDR1 is MGHDK and CDR2 SYGVNS. The complete variable domain, with remaining parts taken from reference TRBV25-1 and TRBJ2-1, reads EADIYQTPRYLVIGTGKKITLECSQTMGHDKMYWYQQDPGMELHLIHYSYGVNSTEKGDLSSESTVSRIRTEHFPLTLESARPSHTSQYLCASSETETNTFYNEQFFGPGTRLTVL.

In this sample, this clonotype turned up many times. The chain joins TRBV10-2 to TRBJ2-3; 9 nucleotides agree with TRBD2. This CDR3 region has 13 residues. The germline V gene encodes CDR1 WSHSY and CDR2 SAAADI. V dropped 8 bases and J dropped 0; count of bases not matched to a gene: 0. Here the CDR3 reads CASLAGSTDTQYF. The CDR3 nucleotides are TGCGCCAGCCTAGCGGGGAGCACAGATACGCAGTATTTT.

The CDR3 DNA reads TGTGCCAGCAATGACTTGAACACTGAAGCTTTCTTT. This codes for CASNDLNTEAFF. The J gene is TRBJ1-1, the V gene TRBV28; D remains ambiguous. Germline CDR1 is MDHEN and CDR2 is SYDVKM. V was clipped by 7 bases and J by 0 bases, with 6 bases between them. The CDR3 length is 12 residues.

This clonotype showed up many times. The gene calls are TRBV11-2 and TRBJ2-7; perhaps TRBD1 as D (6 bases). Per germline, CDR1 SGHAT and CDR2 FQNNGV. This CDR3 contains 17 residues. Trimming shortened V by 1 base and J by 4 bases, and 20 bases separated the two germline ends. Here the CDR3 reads CASSLASQGTRLYEQYV. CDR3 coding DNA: TGTGCCAGCAGCTTAGCTTCCCAGGGGACGAGACTTTACGAGCAGTACGTC.

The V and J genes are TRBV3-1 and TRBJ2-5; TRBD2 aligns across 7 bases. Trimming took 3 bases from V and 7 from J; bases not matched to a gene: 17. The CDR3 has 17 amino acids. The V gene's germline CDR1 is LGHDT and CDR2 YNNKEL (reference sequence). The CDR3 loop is CASSHILAGVTSGTQYF. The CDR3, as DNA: TGTGCCAGCAGCCATATCTTGGCGGGAGTTACTTCGGGGACCCAGTACTTC.

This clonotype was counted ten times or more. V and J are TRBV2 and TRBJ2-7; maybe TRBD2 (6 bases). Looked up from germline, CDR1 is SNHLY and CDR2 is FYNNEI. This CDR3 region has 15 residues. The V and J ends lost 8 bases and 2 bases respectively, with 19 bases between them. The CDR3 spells CASYSLTRLAYEQYF. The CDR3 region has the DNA TGTGCCAGCTACTCCCTTACTAGACTAGCCTACGAGCAGTACTTC.

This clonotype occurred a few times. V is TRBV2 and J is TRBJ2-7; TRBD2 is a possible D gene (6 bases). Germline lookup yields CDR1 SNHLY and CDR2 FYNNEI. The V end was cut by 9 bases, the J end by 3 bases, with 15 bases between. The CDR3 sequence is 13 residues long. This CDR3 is CASTPGLNYEQYF. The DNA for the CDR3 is TGTGCCAGTACACCGGGACTGAACTACGAGCAGTACTTC.

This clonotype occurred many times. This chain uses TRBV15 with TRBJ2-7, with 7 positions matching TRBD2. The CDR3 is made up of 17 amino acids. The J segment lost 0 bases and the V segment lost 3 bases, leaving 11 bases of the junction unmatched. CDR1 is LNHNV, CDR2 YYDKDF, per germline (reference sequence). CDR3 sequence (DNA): TGTGCCACCAGCAGCGACGGGGGGAGCGAGATCTCCTACGAGCAGTACTTC. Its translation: CATSSDGGSEISYEQYF.

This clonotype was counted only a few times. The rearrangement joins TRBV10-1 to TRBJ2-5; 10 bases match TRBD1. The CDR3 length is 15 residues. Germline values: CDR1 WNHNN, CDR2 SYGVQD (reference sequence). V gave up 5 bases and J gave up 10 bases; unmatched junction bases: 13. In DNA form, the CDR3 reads TGCGCCAGCAGTCCAGACAGGGGGCTAAGCGGGGACCAGTACTTC. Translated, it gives CASSPDRGLSGDQYF.

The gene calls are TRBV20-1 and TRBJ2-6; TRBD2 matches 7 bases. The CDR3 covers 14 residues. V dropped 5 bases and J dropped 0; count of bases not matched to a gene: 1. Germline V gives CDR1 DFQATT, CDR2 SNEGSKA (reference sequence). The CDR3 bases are TGCAGTGCTTGGGAGGGCTCTGGGGCCAACGTCCTGACTTTC. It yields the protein CSAWEGSGANVLTF.

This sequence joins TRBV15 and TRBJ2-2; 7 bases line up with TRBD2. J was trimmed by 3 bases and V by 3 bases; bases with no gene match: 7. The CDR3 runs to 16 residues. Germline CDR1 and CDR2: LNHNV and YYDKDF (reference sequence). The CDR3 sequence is CATSSGLAVYTGELFF. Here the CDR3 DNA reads TGTGCCACCAGCAGCGGTCTAGCGGTGTACACCGGGGAGCTGTTTTTT.